These T cell receptor beta chains were read from a single sample in a study of regulatory T cells in long-lasting Graves disease. From the multiplex PCR reads, TCRdb called clonotypes with MiXCR, one entry per CDR3 protein. The data contain 700,000 or so distinct CDR3 sequences, around 32% of them singletons. The material was peripheral blood mononuclear cells (PBMCs), obtained when the disease was refractory, from a patient treated with antithyroid drugs. The receptors were sampled from a female donor with Graves disease. Both conserved end residues are part of each CDR3. Each record gives: J gene, D gene, clone size, CDR3 length, V gene, CDR3 DNA, CDR3 protein. D genes are given only for firm matches. Size values are once, few and many counts, or a class for expanded clones, and some rows have none.

J: TRBJ1-1
D: NA
size: many
length: 12
V: TRBV2
DNA: TGTGCCAGCAGTACACTGCTGGCTGAAGCTTTCTTT
CDR3: CASSTLLAEAFF

J: TRBJ1-2
D: NA
size: few
length: 15
V: TRBV6-1
DNA: TGTGCCAGCAGATCGACAGTAGAAGGTTGGCATGGCTACACCTTC
CDR3: CASRSTVEGWHGYTF

J: TRBJ1-1
D: NA
size: few
length: 13
V: TRBV25-1
DNA: TGTGCCAGCAGTGCCACAGCTTCGTCCGAAGCTTTCTTT
CDR3: CASSATASSEAFF

J: TRBJ1-2
D: TRBD1
size: NA
length: 13
V: TRBV10-3
DNA: TGTGCCATCAGTGGGCAGGGGGACTATGGCTACACCTTC
CDR3: CAISGQGDYGYTF

J: TRBJ2-7
D: NA
size: NA
length: 14
V: TRBV14
DNA: TGTGCCAGCAGCCAAGATCTGGGGGGCTACGAGCAGTACTTC
CDR3: CASSQDLGGYEQYF

J: TRBJ2-2
D: NA
size: few
length: 16
V: TRBV19
DNA: TGTGCCAGTACCCATCCTCAGGTGGGGGGTAATGGGGAGCTGTTTTTT
CDR3: CASTHPQVGGNGELFF

J: TRBJ1-5
D: TRBD1
size: NA
length: 16
V: TRBV19
DNA: TGTGCCAGTAGTATAAGGTCAGGGGGCTTCAATCAGCCCCAGCATTTT
CDR3: CASSIRSGGFNQPQHF

J: TRBJ2-5
D: NA
size: few
length: 14
V: TRBV20-1
DNA: TGCAGTGCTAGACCGGCCATGCCAGGAGAGACCCAGTACTTC
CDR3: CSARPAMPGETQYF

J: TRBJ1-5
D: NA
size: few
length: 14
V: TRBV6-2/TRBV6-3
DNA: TGTGCCAGCAGTTACGGCGCAGGCGGGCAGCCCCAGCATTTT
CDR3: CASSYGAGGQPQHF

J: TRBJ2-7
D: TRBD2
size: NA
length: 14
V: TRBV20-1
DNA: TGCAGTGCTAGAGAGGATAGCGGGAGCTTGGAGCAGTACTTC
CDR3: CSAREDSGSLEQYF

J: TRBJ2-5
D: TRBD2
size: NA
length: 13
V: TRBV5-1
DNA: TGCGCCAGCCGGAGCGGGATCCAAGAGACCCAGTACTTC
CDR3: CASRSGIQETQYF

J: TRBJ2-5
D: NA
size: NA
length: 11
V: TRBV30
DNA: TGTGCCTGGACCTCAAAAGAGACCCAGTACTTC
CDR3: CAWTSKETQYF

J: TRBJ1-2
D: NA
size: many
length: 12
V: TRBV20-1
DNA: TGCAGTGTTACCGGGACTGATTATGGCTACACCTTC
CDR3: CSVTGTDYGYTF

J: TRBJ2-2
D: NA
size: NA
length: 16
V: TRBV2
DNA: TGTGCCAGCAGTTCAAGCCCGGGACTTGGAGCCGGGGAGCTGTTTTTT
CDR3: CASSSSPGLGAGELFF

J: TRBJ1-1
D: NA
size: NA
length: 13
V: TRBV27
DNA: TGTGCCAGCAGTGCCGCAATGAACACTGAAGCTTTCTTT
CDR3: CASSAAMNTEAFF

J: TRBJ1-2
D: TRBD1
size: NA
length: 17
V: TRBV9
DNA: TGTGCCAGCAGCGTAAGTCCCTCCCCCAGGGGGAACTATGGCTACACCTTC
CDR3: CASSVSPSPRGNYGYTF

J: TRBJ1-1
D: NA
size: NA
length: 14
V: TRBV5-1
DNA: TGCGCCAGCAGAAGTTGGGGAGCGGACACTGAAGCTTTCTTT
CDR3: CASRSWGADTEAFF

J: TRBJ1-2
D: NA
size: NA
length: 14
V: TRBV20-1
DNA: TGCAGTGCTAGAGATAACGGAAGGGTTGATGGCTACACCTTC
CDR3: CSARDNGRVDGYTF

J: TRBJ1-1
D: NA
size: NA
length: 15
V: TRBV7-9
DNA: TGTGCCAGCAGCGCTGATTCGACTCGGAAGACTGAAGCTTTCTTT
CDR3: CASSADSTRKTEAFF

J: TRBJ1-4
D: NA
size: NA
length: 12
V: TRBV27
DNA: TGTGCCAGCAGAACAACTAATGAAAAACTGTTTTTT
CDR3: CASRTTNEKLFF

J: TRBJ2-5
D: NA
size: few
length: 13
V: TRBV30
DNA: TGTGCCTGGAGTGGAGGGTTCCAAGAGACCCAGTACTTC
CDR3: CAWSGGFQETQYF

J: TRBJ1-5
D: TRBD1
size: NA
length: 15
V: TRBV24-1
DNA: TGTGCCACCACCCCCCGGCAGGGGGTGATTCAGCCCCAGCATTTT
CDR3: CATTPRQGVIQPQHF

J: TRBJ1-2
D: NA
size: NA
length: 14
V: TRBV11-2
DNA: TGTGCCAGCAGCTTGATCGGGCTGCCATATGGCTACACCTTC
CDR3: CASSLIGLPYGYTF

J: TRBJ1-2
D: TRBD1
size: NA
length: 15
V: TRBV29-1
DNA: TGCAGCGTTGTAGACAGGGGAGGGAGTAACTATGGCTACACCTTC
CDR3: CSVVDRGGSNYGYTF

J: TRBJ1-1
D: NA
size: few
length: 16
V: TRBV6-9
DNA: TGTGCCAGCAGTTTGGCGATAATTAAGGCTTGGGATGAAGCTTTCTTT
CDR3: CASSLAIIKAWDEAFF

J: TRBJ1-2
D: NA
size: NA
length: 13
V: TRBV6-1
DNA: TGTGCCAGCAGTGAAGATTTGGGCTATGGCTACACCTTC
CDR3: CASSEDLGYGYTF

J: TRBJ1-2
D: TRBD1
size: many
length: 16
V: TRBV6-2/TRBV6-3
DNA: TGTGCCAGCAGTTACGAAACAGGGGGCATTAACTATGGCTACACCTTC
CDR3: CASSYETGGINYGYTF

J: TRBJ2-5
D: NA
size: NA
length: 13
V: TRBV6-2/TRBV6-3
DNA: TGTGCCAGCAGATACACAGAGAGAGAGACCCAGTACTTC
CDR3: CASRYTERETQYF

J: TRBJ2-3
D: NA
size: NA
length: 16
V: TRBV5-1
DNA: TGCGCCAGCAGCCCTCCCGGGACGGATATCACAGATACGCAGTATTTT
CDR3: CASSPPGTDITDTQYF

J: TRBJ1-1
D: NA
size: few
length: 13
V: TRBV30
DNA: TGTGCCTGGAGGAGGCAGATGAACACTGAAGCTTTCTTT
CDR3: CAWRRQMNTEAFF

J: TRBJ2-7
D: TRBD1
size: NA
length: 14
V: TRBV7-9
DNA: TGTGCCAGCAGCTTCGGACAGGACTCCTACGAGCAGTACTTC
CDR3: CASSFGQDSYEQYF

J: TRBJ2-1
D: NA
size: many
length: 16
V: TRBV3-1
DNA: TGTGCCAGCAGCCAAGGCCCGGACTTATCCTACAATGAGCAGTTCTTC
CDR3: CASSQGPDLSYNEQFF

J: TRBJ2-2
D: TRBD2
size: once
length: 17
V: TRBV18
DNA: TGTGCCAGCTCACCCACTCGGACTAGCGGGAGTACCGGGGAGCTGTTTTTT
CDR3: CASSPTRTSGSTGELFF

J: TRBJ1-4
D: TRBD1
size: NA
length: 17
V: TRBV6-2/TRBV6-3
DNA: TGTGCCAGCAGTTACGTGTGGGACAGGTCAACTAATGAAAAACTGTTTTTT
CDR3: CASSYVWDRSTNEKLFF

J: TRBJ2-1
D: NA
size: once
length: 13
V: TRBV12-3/TRBV12-4
DNA: TGTGCCAGCAGTTTTATGTCGCTGGATGAGCAGTTCTTC
CDR3: CASSFMSLDEQFF

J: TRBJ1-2
D: TRBD1
size: NA
length: 14
V: TRBV5-1
DNA: TGCGCCAGCAGCGGGGAGACAGGGGCCTATGGCTACACCTTC
CDR3: CASSGETGAYGYTF

J: TRBJ1-5
D: NA
size: few
length: 14
V: TRBV6-2/TRBV6-3
DNA: TGTGCCAGCAGTCGACAGCCAACCAATCAGCCCCAGCATTTT
CDR3: CASSRQPTNQPQHF

J: TRBJ1-1
D: NA
size: NA
length: 15
V: TRBV5-1
DNA: TGCGCCAGCAGCGGGCTCCCCGGGACAAACACTGAAGCTTTCTTT
CDR3: CASSGLPGTNTEAFF

J: TRBJ1-3
D: NA
size: NA
length: 17
V: TRBV7-2
DNA: TGTGCCAGCACCGTATTCATGGACATTAGCTCTGGAAACACCATATATTTT
CDR3: CASTVFMDISSGNTIYF

J: TRBJ1-2
D: NA
size: NA
length: 14
V: TRBV6-1
DNA: TGTGCCAGCACCGCCACACGGGTTAACTATGGCTACACCTTC
CDR3: CASTATRVNYGYTF

J: TRBJ2-5
D: TRBD2
size: NA
length: 16
V: TRBV20-1
DNA: TGCAGTGCTAGAGATCCCGCTAGCGGGAGGTACGAGACCCAGTACTTC
CDR3: CSARDPASGRYETQYF

J: TRBJ1-4
D: NA
size: many
length: 15
V: TRBV6-1
DNA: TGTGCCAGCGAGCGGAGGAGGGAGGACGGTGAAAAACTGTTTTTT
CDR3: CASERRREDGEKLFF

J: TRBJ2-7
D: TRBD2
size: NA
length: 11
V: TRBV6-1
DNA: TGTGCCAGCAGACTTTCTAGCGGGACGTACTTC
CDR3: CASRLSSGTYF